Following are 8 T cell receptor beta chains from one sample sequenced in a study of T cell responses to AZD1222 COVID-19 vaccine. Assay used: immunoSEQ multiplex PCR; TCRdb lists only in-frame clones, some missing. The data show approximately 150,000 clones, approximately 90% seen once. The starting material was peripheral blood, obtained on day 0 of AZD1222 vaccination. The receptors come from an adult in good health.

The chain employs TRBV6-6 and TRBJ1-2, with D possibly being TRBD1 (6 bases). Trimming removed 4 bases at V and 6 bases at J, with 12 bases between. The germline V gene has CDR1 MNHNY and CDR2 SVGAGI (reference sequence). CDR3 length: 13 residues. CDR3 in amino acids: CASSSGGWDGYTF. The CDR3 coding sequence is TGTGCCAGCAGTTCGGGGGGCTGGGATGGCTACACCTTC.

The genes are TRBV18 and TRBJ1-1; the D gene is possibly TRBD1 (6 bases). CDR1 and CDR2 (germline): KGHSH, LQKENI. The CDR3 consists of 16 residues. V dropped 3 bases and J dropped 0 bases, with 14 bases sitting between them. The CDR3 reads CASSPGGRPLNTEAFF. The CDR3 nucleotides read TGTGCCAGCTCACCGGGGGGCAGGCCCTTGAACACTGAAGCTTTCTTT.

V gene TRBV10-3 combines with J gene TRBJ1-2; unclear D gene. This CDR3 comprises 11 residues. The germline V and J ends were trimmed by 10 bases and 8 bases, with 14 bases remaining between them. Germline V gives CDR1 ENHRY, CDR2 SYGVKD. This chain's CDR3 is CATSGGNGYTF. CDR3 DNA sequence: TGTGCCACCTCGGGAGGGAACGGCTACACCTTC.

The chain has TRBV4-1 and TRBJ2-3; 8 positions agree with TRBD1. The germline CDR1 and CDR2 sequences are MGHRA and YSYEKL. This CDR3 comprises 15 residues. V gave up 4 bases and J gave up 2 bases; unmatched junction bases: 5. The CDR3 nucleotides are TGCGCCAGCAGCCCTGGACAGGGTATCACAGATACGCAGTATTTT. Its protein product is CASSPGQGITDTQYF.

The V call is TRBV18, the J call TRBJ2-5; TRBD2 aligns across 10 bases. The CDR3 covers 16 residues. V lost 3 bases and J lost 1; bases outside the gene matches: 5. Germline CDR1 is KGHSH and CDR2 is LQKENI. This chain's CDR3 is CASSPLRTSGQETQYF. CDR3 nucleotide sequence: TGTGCCAGCTCACCCCTACGGACTAGCGGCCAAGAGACCCAGTACTTC.

The chain employs TRBV7-2 and TRBJ2-2; the D gene is possibly TRBD2 (7 bases). The germline CDR1 and CDR2 sequences are SGHTA and FQGNSA. CDR3 length equals 15 residues. V gave up 2 bases and J gave up 3 bases, with 10 bases separating them. The CDR3 DNA reads as TGTGCCAGCAGCTTAAGGGGGGGGCACACCGGGGAGCTGTTTTTT. Protein: CASSLRGGHTGELFF.

Remarks on this clone: In the same sample, other DNA sequences code for this CDR3. This chain joins TRBV28 and TRBJ2-7; D may be TRBD1 or TRBD2 (6 bases each). Deletions cut 6 bases from V and 1 base from J, with 16 bases between. The CDR3 sequence is 15 residues long. The V gene's germline CDR1 is MDHEN and CDR2 SYDVKM. The CDR3 nucleotides are TGTGCCAGCAGCTTTGGGGGGCTTTCGTCCTACGAGCAGTACTTC. This gives the protein CASSFGGLSSYEQYF. Full variable domain (missing parts from reference TRBV28 and TRBJ2-7): DVKVTQSSRYLVKRTGEKVFLECVQDMDHENMFWYRQDPGLGLRLIYFSYDVKMKEKGDIPEGYSVSREKKERFSLILESASTNQTSMYLCASSFGGLSSYEQYFGPGTRLTVT.

V is TRBV6-5 and J is TRBJ2-1, with 11 bases fitting TRBD2. Germline V lookup: CDR1 MNHEY, CDR2 SVGAGI. The CDR3 is 14 amino acids. V lost 6 bases to trimming and J lost 7 bases; unmatched junction nucleotides: 5. The CDR3 spells CASRLTSGTNEQFF. The CDR3 DNA reads TGTGCCAGCAGACTGACTAGCGGGACGAATGAGCAGTTCTTC.